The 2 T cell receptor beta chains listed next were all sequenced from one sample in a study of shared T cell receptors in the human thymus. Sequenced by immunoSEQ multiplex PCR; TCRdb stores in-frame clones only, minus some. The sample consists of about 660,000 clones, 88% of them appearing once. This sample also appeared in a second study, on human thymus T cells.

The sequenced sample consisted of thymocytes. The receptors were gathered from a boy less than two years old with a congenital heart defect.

CDR3 protein: CASSRGTGDQPQHF. The CDR3 nucleotides are TGTGCCAGCAGCAGAGGGACAGGGGATCAGCCCCAGCATTTT. The V and J genes are TRBV6-1 and TRBJ1-5, with 10 nucleotides matching TRBD1. J gave up 5 bases and V 6 bases, and 4 bases lay outside the gene matches. CDR1 and CDR2 from the germline V gene are MNHNS and SASEGT. This CDR3 region has 14 residues.

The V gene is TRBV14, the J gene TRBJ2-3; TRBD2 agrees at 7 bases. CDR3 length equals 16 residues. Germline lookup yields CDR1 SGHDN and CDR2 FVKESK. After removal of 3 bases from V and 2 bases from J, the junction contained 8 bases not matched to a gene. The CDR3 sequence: CASSHLLAEYTDTQYF. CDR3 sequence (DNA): TGTGCCAGCAGCCACCTCCTAGCGGAGTACACAGATACGCAGTATTTT.